This T cell receptor (beta chain) emerged from a study of T-cell reconstitution after alpha-beta-depleted transplantation in children (dated by TCRdb to the mid-2010s). Regarding the complete study: Using TCR repertoire profiling, the study followed T-cell immune reconstitution in a quantitative way in children after TCRalphabeta/CD19-depleted allogeneic hematopoietic cell transplantation.

A word on this clonotype: Its antigen remains unidentified. No base quality values were provided; no much bigger clone lies one nucleotide off.

The library relied on PCR. The run used an Illumina HiSeq 2500. TCR libraries were prepared with molecular barcoding, using unique molecular identifiers to normalize TCRbeta repertoire quantification. TCRdb applied fastp at Q25 and MiXCR to the public reads, then kept only in-frame beta chains. Every distinct CDR3 protein forms one entry, paired with its most common genes and DNA. The sample table records under 450,000 distinct CDR3 sequences; about an eighth of these occur just once. About 4% of the sample is held by the ten biggest clonotypes. Source: PBMCs, taken from the stem cell graft. This TCR derives from a human donor who donated a stem cell graft to a child with Fanconi anemia.

This receptor carries the CDR3 CASSSGLAGPQETQYF. The DNA sequence is TGTGCCAGCAGTTCCGGACTAGCGGGGCCCCAAGAGACCCAGTACTTC. The chain uses TRBV12-3 or TRBV12-4 and TRBJ2-5; 12 bases in the middle match TRBD2. From the cysteine through the phenylalanine, the CDR3 covers 16 amino acids. Only the CDR3 DNA stays, 48 bases, in frame from base 1. V lost 4 bases and J lost 1 base, and the count of bases not matched to a germline gene is 4.